The clone carrying this T cell receptor beta chain was picked up one time. These data come from a study of blood T cell repertoires in COVID-19. Study-level background: The samples span acute and convalescent COVID-19 from the United States, Italy and Spain. T cells, B-cell-depleted T cells, or PBMCs supplied cDNA or gDNA.

In the source study's methods: The authors estimated nucleated cell counts from reference gene primer amplification. The assay was immunoSEQ multiplex PCR, and TCRdb's table has in-frame clones only and misses some. From that table come the V and J calls and clone size; the DNA was used to work out D and trimming. In the table there are about 210,000 clones, about four fifths of which are singletons. This CDR3 region has 17 residues. The germline CDR1 and CDR2 sequences are MDHEN and SYDVKM. Trimming took 0 bases from V and 5 from J, leaving 18 bases between them. V gene TRBV28 combines with J gene TRBJ2-3, with TRBD2 as a possible D gene (6 bases). This receptor was obtained from a woman between 45 and 65 years old with active or convalescent COVID-19. The sample consisted of peripheral blood. CDR3 residues: CASSLWASGLAIDTQYF. Written as DNA, the CDR3 is TGTGCCAGCAGTTTATGGGCTTCGGGGCTAGCGATAGATACGCAGTATTTT.